Each of the 3 T cell receptor beta chains below was sequenced from the same sample in a study of post-analysis software for immune sequencing data. Findings and caveats of the study: Patients had higher frequencies than controls of a handful of TRBV segments, including TRBV5-6, TRBV5-1 and TRBV20-1.

Their recognized antigens are unknown. TCR beta cDNA libraries included unique molecular identifiers. One entry per CDR3 protein, called by TCRdb with MiXCR from the PCR reads. Found here are 150,000 to 200,000 distinct CDR3 sequences, approximately 28% of them singletons; the top ten hold 1.5%. Source material: blood. The origin of the receptors is a girl between 5 and 17 years old with multiple sclerosis.

The DNA for the CDR3 is TGTGCCAGCAGCCCCCCGGGAGGTCCTCCGGGGCAGTACTTC. This codes for CASSPPGGPPGQYF. The chain employs TRBV7-9 and TRBJ2-7, with 7 bases identical to TRBD2. J was trimmed by 9 bases and V by 5 bases; bases with no gene match: 13. The CDR3 extends over 14 amino acids. Per germline, CDR1 SEHNR and CDR2 FQNEAQ (reference sequence).

The chain links TRBV15 to TRBJ1-5; 7 bases are shared with TRBD1. Unmatched junction bases numbered 14, after V lost 4 bases and J lost 8 bases. Looked up from germline, CDR1 is LNHNV and CDR2 is YYDKDF (reference sequence). The CDR3 totals 16 residues. The CDR3 DNA sequence: TGTGCCACCAGCATACGTATTGCAGGGGGGAATAAGCCCCAGCATTTT. This codes for CATSIRIAGGNKPQHF. Full variable domain (rest looked up from reference TRBV15 and TRBJ1-5): DAMVIQNPRYQVTQFGKPVTLSCSQTLNHNVMYWYQQKSSQAPKLLFHYYDKDFNNEADTPDNFQSRRPNTSFCFLDIRSPGLGDTAMYLCATSIRIAGGNKPQHFGDGTRLSIL.

This clonotype was detected many times. The rearrangement links TRBV28 to TRBJ2-7; D not certain. V dropped 1 base and J dropped 4 bases, with 14 bases sitting between them. Germline V gene sequence: CDR1 MDHEN, CDR2 SYDVKM. CDR3 length: 15 residues. For the CDR3, the DNA is TGTGCCAGCAGTTTATTAGGTGGGCTAGGTTACGAGCAGTACTTC. It codes for CASSLLGGLGYEQYF.